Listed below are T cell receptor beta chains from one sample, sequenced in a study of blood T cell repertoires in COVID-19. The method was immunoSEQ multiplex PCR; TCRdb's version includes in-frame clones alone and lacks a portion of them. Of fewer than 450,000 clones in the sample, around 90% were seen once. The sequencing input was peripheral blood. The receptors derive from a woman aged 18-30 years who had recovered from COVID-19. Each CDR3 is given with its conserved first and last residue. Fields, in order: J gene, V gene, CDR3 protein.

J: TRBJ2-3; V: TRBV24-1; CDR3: CATSHLLSTDTQYF
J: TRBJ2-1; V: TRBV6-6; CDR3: CASSPGGLAGNEQFF
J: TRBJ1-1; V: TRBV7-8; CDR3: CASRHKTENTEAFF
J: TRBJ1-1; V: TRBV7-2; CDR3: CASSLKPAGFNTEAFF
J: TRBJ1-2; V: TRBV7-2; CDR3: CASSQDSLNYGYTF
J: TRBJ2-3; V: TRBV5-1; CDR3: CASSLEGSGRGSTDTQYF
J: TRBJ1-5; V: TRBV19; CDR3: CASSILLNPGLSNQPQHF
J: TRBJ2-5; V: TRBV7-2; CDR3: CASSLNSRTGETQYF
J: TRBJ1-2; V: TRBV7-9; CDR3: CASSIRDRALYGYTF
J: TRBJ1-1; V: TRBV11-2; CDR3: CASKVMAGYGNTEAFF
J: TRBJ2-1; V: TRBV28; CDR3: CASRRIAGGPATRQFF
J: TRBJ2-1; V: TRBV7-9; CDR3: CASSTGTKYNEQFF
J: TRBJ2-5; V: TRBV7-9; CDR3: CASSLAAQETQYF
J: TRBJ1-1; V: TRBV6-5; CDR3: CATRTDLYTEAFF
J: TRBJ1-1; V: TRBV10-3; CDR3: CAISDRQGARDRTEAFF
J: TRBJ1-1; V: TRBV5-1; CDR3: CASSYDRGGTEAFF
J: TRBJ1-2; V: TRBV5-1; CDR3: CASSGRQGSNYGYTF
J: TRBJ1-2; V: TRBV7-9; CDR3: CASSFQTWNYGYTF
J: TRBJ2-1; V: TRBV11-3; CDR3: CASSLPGSGRAYNEQFF
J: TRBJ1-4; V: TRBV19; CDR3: CASRVGANEKLFF
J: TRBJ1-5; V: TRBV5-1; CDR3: CASSLVPGSNQPQHF
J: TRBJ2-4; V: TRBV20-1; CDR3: CSASVRGNIQYF
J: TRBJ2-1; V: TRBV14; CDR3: CASSQDSGRAYNEQFF
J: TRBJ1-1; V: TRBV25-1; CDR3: CASSGTGVLSTEAFF
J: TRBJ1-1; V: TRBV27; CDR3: CASSSRQGMNTEAFF
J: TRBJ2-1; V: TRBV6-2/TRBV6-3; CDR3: CASSPRIFRVQGGNEQFF
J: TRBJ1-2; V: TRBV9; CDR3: CASSAGTVNYGYTF
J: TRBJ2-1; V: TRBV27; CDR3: CASSPRLAGGGGNEQFF
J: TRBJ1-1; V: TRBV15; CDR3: CATSRDPPGQATTEAFF
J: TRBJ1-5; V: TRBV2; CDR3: CASATGQGLSPQHF
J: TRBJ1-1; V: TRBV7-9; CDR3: CASSSPLRVTEAFF
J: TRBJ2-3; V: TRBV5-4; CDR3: CASSSTGADTQYF
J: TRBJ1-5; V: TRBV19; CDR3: CASRRDSNQPQHF
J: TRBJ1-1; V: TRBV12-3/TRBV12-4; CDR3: CASSRQENTEAFF
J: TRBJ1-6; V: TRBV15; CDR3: CATSRRGQGNSPLHF
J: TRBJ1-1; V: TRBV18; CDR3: CASSPGSGTEAFF
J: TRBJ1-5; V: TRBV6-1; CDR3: CASSELSRLPRNQPQHF
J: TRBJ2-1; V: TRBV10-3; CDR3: CAISAGVVAGVYNEQFF
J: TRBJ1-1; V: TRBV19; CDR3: CASVGQLNTEAFF
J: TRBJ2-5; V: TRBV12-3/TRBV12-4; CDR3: CASSPRRGTQYF
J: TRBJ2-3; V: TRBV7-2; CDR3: CASSSQGLGRTDTQYF
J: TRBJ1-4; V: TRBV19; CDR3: CASSRTASNEKLFF
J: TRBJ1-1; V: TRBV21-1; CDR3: CASSKAGFPEAFF
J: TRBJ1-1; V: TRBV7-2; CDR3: CASSPKGGQGVTEAFF
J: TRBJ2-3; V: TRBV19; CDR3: CASSAQTSGDSDTQYF
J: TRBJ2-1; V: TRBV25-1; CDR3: CASSGAGRSTYNEQFF
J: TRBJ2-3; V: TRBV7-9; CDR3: CASSRGPSNTQYF
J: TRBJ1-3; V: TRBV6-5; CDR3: CASSYRNPFGGNTIYF